Listed here are 22 T cell receptor beta chains from one sample, sequenced in a study of blood T cells in healthy people across ages. Primers used in a second PCR of roughly 6 to 12 cycles were a sample-barcoded 5' primer and a J-beta primer mix. TCRdb passed the 5' RACE reads through MiXCR, listing each CDR3 protein once. The top ten hold roughly 24% of the sample, which has roughly 730,000 distinct CDR3 sequences, around three fifths seen once. The source material was blood. The receptors originated from a man aged 40-50 years in good health.

This chain links TRBV29-1 with TRBJ1-2; D gene unclear. From germline, CDR1 is SQVTM and CDR2 ANQGSEA. Trimming removed 4 bases at V and 8 bases at J, with 17 bases between. CDR3 size: 13 residues. CDR3 residues: CSVGRVSRGGYTF. CDR3 nucleotides: TGCAGCGTTGGACGTGTGTCGCGGGGAGGCTACACCTTC.

The chain has TRBV29-1 and TRBJ2-2; D is unclear. Trimming took 6 bases from V and 0 from J, leaving 8 bases between them. The CDR3 length is 13 residues. Germline assignment: CDR1 SQVTM and CDR2 ANQGSEA. The CDR3 DNA reads as TGCAGCGTGGATACAGCGAACACCGGGGAGCTGTTTTTT. Residues: CSVDTANTGELFF.

This clonotype was seen many times. The rearrangement joins TRBV3-1 to TRBJ2-7, with D unclear. This CDR3 has 14 amino acids. CDR1 and CDR2 from the germline V gene are LGHDT and YNNKEL (reference sequence). The V end was cut by 0 bases, the J end by 4 bases, with 10 bases between. The CDR3 DNA reads TGTGCCAGCAGCCAAGATAAAAAATCGTACGAGCAGTACTTC. Protein product: CASSQDKKSYEQYF.

In this sample, this clonotype turned up once. The chain uses TRBV6-5 and TRBJ2-3; TRBD1 aligns across 9 bases. V was clipped by 4 bases and J by 1 base; unmatched bases: 9. The CDR3 length is 17 residues. Germline CDR1 is MNHEY and CDR2 is SVGAGI. The CDR3 nucleotides read TGTGCCAGCAGTTCGGGACAGGGATGGATGGGCACAGATACGCAGTATTTT. As protein: CASSSGQGWMGTDTQYF.

The chain recombines TRBV20-1 with TRBJ1-2, with a possible D match to TRBD1 (6 bases). With 5 bases removed from V and 4 bases from J, the gap between germline ends came to 11 bases. The length of the CDR3 is 12 residues. Germline V gene data show CDR1 as DFQATT and CDR2 as SNEGSKA (reference sequence). The CDR3 here is CSAPTGPYGYTF. CDR3 in DNA: TGCAGTGCTCCTACAGGGCCCTATGGCTACACCTTC.

This chain joins TRBV4-1 and TRBJ1-1, with 8 bases identical to TRBD1. The CDR3 extends over 17 amino acids. From germline, CDR1 is MGHRA and CDR2 YSYEKL. The ends lost 1 base at V and 1 base at J; junction bases unmatched: 8. The CDR3 protein is CASSQVDRVPANTEAFF. CDR3 nucleotides: TGCGCCAGCAGCCAAGTGGACAGGGTGCCTGCGAACACTGAAGCTTTCTTT.

The J gene is TRBJ1-2, the V gene TRBV27, with D unresolved. CDR1 and CDR2 (germline): MNHEY, SMNVEV (reference sequence). This CDR3 contains 11 residues. Trimming pared 7 bases from V and 7 bases from J, leaving 10 bases between. CDR3 in DNA: TGTGCCAGCAAGGGCCCTGGTGGCTACACCTTC. Amino acid sequence: CASKGPGGYTF.

The chain links TRBV28 to TRBJ1-1; D is undetermined. Trimming removed 7 bases from V and 1 base from J, with 13 bases in between. There are 14 residues in the CDR3. Germline V CDR1 and CDR2: MDHEN, SYDVKM. The CDR3 nucleotides are TGTGCCAGCACCTTGAAGGTGCCGAACACTGAAGCTTTCTTT. It specifies CASTLKVPNTEAFF.

The gene calls are TRBV6-5 and TRBJ2-3; TRBD2 matches at 9 bases. CDR1 is MNHEY and CDR2 is SVGAGI in the germline V gene. The CDR3 length is 16 residues. J gave up 2 bases and V 3 bases, and 6 bases lay outside the gene matches. The DNA of the CDR3 is TGTGCCAGCAGTTATTGGCAGCGGGGGGCCACAGATACGCAGTATTTT. Translated, it gives CASSYWQRGATDTQYF.

In its sample, this clonotype was seen once. The rearrangement links TRBV7-3 to TRBJ2-7, with D uncertain. CDR3 length: 13 amino acids. Deletions cut 0 bases from V and 6 bases from J, with 9 bases between. The germline V gene has CDR1 SGHTA and CDR2 FQGTGA. This CDR3 reads CASSLTGQAEQYF. The CDR3 DNA is TGTGCCAGCAGCTTAACAGGCCAGGCCGAGCAGTACTTC.

This clonotype showed up just a few times. J is TRBJ2-5 and V is TRBV3-1; 8 bases align to TRBD2. The CDR3 covers 16 residues. Germline V gene data show CDR1 as LGHDT and CDR2 as YNNKEL (reference sequence). Trimming took 0 bases from V and 1 from J; bases not matched to a gene: 4. CDR3 loop: CASSQDLGLGQETQYF. DNA for the CDR3: TGTGCCAGCAGCCAAGATCTGGGACTAGGCCAAGAGACCCAGTACTTC.

The chain combines TRBV12-3 or TRBV12-4 with TRBJ1-6; TRBD1 matches 12 bases. V was pared by 5 bases and J by 7 bases, with 6 bases of the junction left unmatched. The CDR3 spans 16 residues. The CDR3 reads CASSGGTGGRNSPLHF. For the CDR3, the DNA is TGTGCCAGCAGTGGGGGGACAGGGGGCAGAAATTCACCCCTCCACTTT.

As for this clonotype: A read error may produce the germline difference seen at one junction end. The chain couples TRBV12-3 or TRBV12-4 to TRBJ1-2; tentative D call: TRBD1 (5 bases). The CDR3 totals 15 residues. In nucleotides, the CDR3 is TGTGCCAGCAGTTCCCAATACAGGAGTAACTATGGCTACTCCTTC. It specifies CASSSQYRSNYGYSF.

This rearrangement joins TRBV7-2 to TRBJ2-3; no firm D call. Germline V lookup: CDR1 SGHTA, CDR2 FQGNSA. This CDR3 is 16 amino acids long. Trimming removed 5 bases at V and 4 bases at J, with 19 bases between. The CDR3 DNA follows: TGTGCCAGCAGCGGCACCACGTCCAGGTTCGCAGATACGCAGTATTTT. Its protein is CASSGTTSRFADTQYF.

This clonotype has more than one count but fewer than ten. J is TRBJ2-1 and V is TRBV7-9, with D perhaps TRBD2 (5 bases). This CDR3 has 16 amino acids. The germline CDR1 and CDR2 sequences are SEHNR and FQNEAQ (reference sequence). Trimming left V 1 base short and J 5 bases short, with 15 bases between. CDR3 in amino acids: CASSLGSPAVNNEQFF. In nucleotides, the CDR3 is TGTGCCAGCAGCTTAGGTTCTCCAGCGGTAAACAATGAGCAGTTCTTC.

The J gene is TRBJ2-3, the V gene TRBV20-1; the D gene is possibly TRBD2 (7 bases). CDR3 length: 14 amino acids. Trimming took off 6 bases at V and 2 bases at J, with 15 bases between the two ends. Germline V CDR1 and CDR2: DFQATT, SNEGSKA (reference sequence). The CDR3 is CSAGRGGNTDTQYF. In DNA, the CDR3 is TGCAGTGCGGGGAGGGGGGGCAACACAGATACGCAGTATTTT.

This clonotype appeared a few times. The chain uses TRBV20-1 and TRBJ2-7, with D perhaps TRBD2 (5 bases). Trimming removed 0 bases at V and 0 bases at J, with 9 bases between. From germline, CDR1 is DFQATT and CDR2 SNEGSKA (reference sequence). The CDR3 totals 14 residues. CDR3 protein: CSARDLATSYEQYF. In nucleotides, the CDR3 is TGCAGTGCTAGAGATCTAGCCACCTCCTACGAGCAGTACTTC.

V and J are TRBV6-4 and TRBJ2-3, with 9 nucleotides matching TRBD2. Germline-derived CDR1 and CDR2 are MRHNA and SNTAGT. This CDR3 region has 16 residues. The V gene end was trimmed by 0 bases and the J gene end by 6 bases; junction bases not matched to a gene: 7. The CDR3 loop is CASSDSASGGFDTQYF. DNA of the CDR3: TGTGCCAGCAGTGACTCGGCGAGCGGGGGGTTTGATACGCAGTATTTT.

The chain employs TRBV28 and TRBJ2-7, with 8 bases lining up with TRBD1. Trimming at V came to 2 bases and at J to 4 bases, leaving 4 bases not matched to a gene. Per the germline V gene, CDR1 is MDHEN and CDR2 is SYDVKM. There are 14 residues in the CDR3. Here the CDR3 reads CASSLETGVYEQYF. The CDR3 region has the DNA TGTGCCAGCAGTTTAGAGACAGGGGTGTACGAGCAGTACTTC.

This clonotype has more than one count but fewer than ten. V gene TRBV12-3 or TRBV12-4 combines with J gene TRBJ1-2; 9 bases match TRBD1. The CDR3 has 13 amino acids. V dropped 5 bases and J dropped 6; count of bases not matched to a gene: 4. CDR3 DNA sequence: TGTGCCAGCAGTCCCCGGGACAGGGATGGCTACACCTTC. As protein: CASSPRDRDGYTF.

CDR3 nucleotide sequence: TGTGCCACCAGTTCTGGAGGGCTCGAGGATACGCAGTATTTT. This translates into CATSSGGLEDTQYF. J is TRBJ2-3 and V is TRBV24-1; perhaps TRBD2 as D (6 bases). The CDR3 is 14 residues long. Germline V gene sequence: CDR1 KGHDR, CDR2 SFDVKD. V shed 6 bases and J shed 6 bases, with 15 bases lying between them.

The chain joins TRBV7-3 to TRBJ2-3; D gene uncertain. This CDR3 contains 14 residues. Trimming took off 9 bases at V and 3 bases at J, with 16 bases between the two ends. Per the germline V gene, CDR1 is SGHTA and CDR2 is FQGTGA. CDR3 amino acids: CASSPAPTTDTQYF. The CDR3 DNA is TGTGCCAGTAGCCCCGCCCCGACTACAGATACGCAGTATTTT.